There are a few counts of the clone carrying this TCR beta chain. Uncontrolled infection, other autoimmune disease, pregnancy or lactation led to exclusion. Orbital computed tomography, thyroid ultrasound, serum thyroxine and TRAb, and clinical symptoms together informed the diagnoses. PBMCs were derived from approximately 10 ml fresh peripheral blood. V dropped 2 bases and J dropped 0 bases, with 10 bases sitting between them. This CDR3 has 16 amino acids. Germline V gene lookup returns CDR1 SNHLY and CDR2 FYNNEI. The entry originates in a study of T cells in Graves' hyperthyroidism and ophthalmopathy. Authors of the study amplified TCR beta CDR3 regions from RNA transcripts. HTBI primers were the set used in a first-round RT-PCR of the TCR CDR3. TCRdb ran MiXCR on the multiplex PCR reads and lists one entry per CDR3 protein. The table lists roughly 400,000 distinct CDR3 sequences, over 13% of them singletons, with over 25% in the top ten.

The genes are TRBV2 and TRBJ2-2; TRBD2 might be the D (6 bases). The sample was blood. The receptor comes from a man between 45 and 60 years old with Graves' ophthalmopathy. Here the CDR3 DNA reads TGTGCCAGCAGTGAAACTAGCCCCGCGAACACCGGGGAGCTGTTTTTT. Amino acids: CASSETSPANTGELFF.